The T cell receptor beta chain under discussion was sequenced for a study of blood T cell repertoires in COVID-19. Study-wide context: PBMCs, B-cell-depleted T cells, or T cells were the source of the cDNA or gDNA that made up the material.

The CDR3 is 14 amino acids. Germline-derived CDR1 and CDR2 are KGHSH and LQKENI. After removal of 3 bases from V and 1 base from J, the junction contained 2 bases not matched to a gene. Authors' processing steps: Estimates of nucleated cell counts were drawn from the amplification of reference gene primers. TCRdb keeps only in-frame clones here, not all; method: immunoSEQ multiplex PCR. For V, J and clone size, that table is used; D and trimming come from the DNA. This table holds 450,000 to 600,000 clones, around 90% found once. A remark on this clone: Other DNA sequences of this sample code for an identical CDR3.

Symptom resolution, clearance, or two negative PCRs marked donors in Cohort 3 as recovered. The TCR originated in a woman aged 18-29 years who had recovered from COVID-19. Material: PBMCs or T cells enriched from blood (not recorded which). The V and J genes are TRBV18 and TRBJ1-1, with 7 bases matching TRBD1. The CDR3 sequence is CASSPDRSNTEAFF. CDR3 sequence (DNA): TGTGCCAGCTCACCGGACAGGTCGAACACTGAAGCTTTCTTT.